The rows below give T cell receptor beta chains drawn from one sample of a study of graft-versus-host responses after intestinal transplantation. The antigens these receptors bind are not known. Generated by immunoSEQ multiplex PCR, the TCRdb table keeps only in-frame clones and is missing some. The data hold more than 80,000 clones, with 88% observed a single time. Sequencing was performed on unstimulated CD4+ T cells sorted from spleen or lymph node cells, taken before transplant. All receptors come from a human donor who was the organ donor for an intestinal transplant. The CDR3 runs from the conserved cysteine through the conserved F or W. The D gene is left open where the match is weak.

CDR3nt	CDR3aa	d_gene	v_gene	j_gene
TGCAGTGCTATTACAGGCTATGGCTACACCTTC	CSAITGYGYTF	-	TRBV20-1	TRBJ1-2
TGCGCCAGCAGTCAATCCATTAAGCCCCTCCCGACTTATAGCAATCAGCCCCAGCATTTT	CASSQSIKPLPTYSNQPQHF	-	TRBV23-1	TRBJ1-5
TGTGCCAGCTCACCACTGGGATGGAGGGACTATGGCTACACCTTC	CASSPLGWRDYGYTF	-	TRBV18	TRBJ1-2
TGTGCCAGCAGCTTAGCAGCCGAGACCCAGTACTTC	CASSLAAETQYF	-	TRBV7-2	TRBJ2-5
TGCGCCAGCAGCTTGGTCGGTAGCGGGGCCCAAGAGACCCAGTACTTC	CASSLVGSGAQETQYF	TRBD2	TRBV5-1	TRBJ2-5
TGTGCCAGCAGCCCTATTCCCGGGAATCAGCCCCAGCATTTT	CASSPIPGNQPQHF	-	TRBV7-8	TRBJ1-5
TGTGCCAGCAGTCAAAGGGGATTGTCTAATGAAAAACTGTTTTTT	CASSQRGLSNEKLFF	-	TRBV27	TRBJ1-4
TGCGCCAGCAGCTCCCCGGGCAGGGTCGAAGCTTTCTTT	CASSSPGRVEAFF	-	TRBV4-1	TRBJ1-1
TGTGCCAGCCAAACAGGGCTTCAGGGCCCCTACAATGAGCAGTTCTTC	CASQTGLQGPYNEQFF	-	TRBV11-3	TRBJ2-1
TGCGCCAGCAGCTTGGGACTAGCGGGGAGCACAGATACGCAGTATTTT	CASSLGLAGSTDTQYF	TRBD2	TRBV5-1	TRBJ2-3
TGTGCCAGCAGCAAATCGGGGAGGGGAGTCACAGATACGCAGTATTTT	CASSKSGRGVTDTQYF	TRBD2	TRBV7-3	TRBJ2-3
TGTGCCAGCAGTCACGGTGTGAGGAGGACACTGTTTTTT	CASSHGVRRTLFF	-	TRBV6-1	TRBJ1-4
TGTGCCAGCAGTGAAACACGGACAGGCCCCACAGATACGCAGTATTTT	CASSETRTGPTDTQYF	TRBD1	TRBV6-1	TRBJ2-3
TGTGCCACCAGCTTTGACAGGGAATCTGGAAACACCATATATTTT	CATSFDRESGNTIYF	TRBD1	TRBV15	TRBJ1-3